Listed here is a single T cell receptor beta chain. This clone has just a few counts. The antigen this receptor binds is unknown. No clone much larger than this one lies a single base away; base qualities are absent. Taken from cysteine to phenylalanine, the CDR3 has 13 residues. Kept here is only the CDR3 DNA, which spans 39 bases and is read in frame from base 1. The germline V end is reduced by 4 bases and the J end by 4 bases; junction bases left unmatched: 1. CDR1 MNHEY and CDR2 SVGAGI are derived from the germline V gene. The entire amount of isolated RNA was reverse transcribed using the High Capacity cDNA Reverse Transcription Kit, so the sequenced TCRB transcripts were expressed ones. Deep immunoSEQ sequencing was performed on naive, central memory and regulatory T cell samples, with an average of around 3.4 million total reads per sample. Sorted cells were lysed in RLT buffer, and RNA was extracted using DNase-treated RNeasy Micro or Mini kits according to cell number. To prevent cross-contamination, every cell subset was processed on its own, while patient and healthy donor samples were processed together. The immunoSEQ multiplex PCR was used to amplify TCRB sequences from cDNA, yielding 87-bp fragments that span the CDR3 region. Sequencing of the amplicons was done on the Illumina HiSeq platform. The original pipeline was this. Synthetic template baselines were used to correct PCR bias computationally, reads within Hamming distance 2 were collapsed together, and singletons that could not be merged were discarded. Reads were aligned to IMGT to assign V, D and J genes, CDR3 length, and insertions or deletions at six rearrangement sites. Within each subset, clonotype counts were normalized to sorted cell number, after which true diversity and Gini coefficients were computed with the tcR R package. Repertoire sharing was quantified using the overlap coefficient calculated on TCRB nucleotide sequences. Out-of-frame TCRB sequences from naive cells were analyzed to stand in for the pre-selection repertoire. TCRdb re-hosts the immuneACCESS table, in-frame sequences only. Its copies lack some clones; in the studies checked, an unresolved V gene accounts for under half of them, and the cause for the rest is not known. The DNA gave D and trimming, while V, J and clone size come from that table. For this sample there are 350,000 to 450,000 clones; 11% to 15% appear just once. Around 0.035% of the sample is taken by the ten largest.

The sample belongs to a study of beta chain features in type 1 diabetes (dated by TCRdb to about 2018). Concerning the study at large: No differences in mean age, gender distribution, total cell number or subset yield were found between patients and healthy donors. A total of 90 million to 120 million sorted cells were examined across all samples, and a strong correlation was observed between cell number per subset and RNA yield. The study compared TCRB repertoires of sorted circulating CD4+ T cell subsets between recently diagnosed type 1 diabetes patients and matched healthy donors. Regulatory and stem cell-like memory subsets were obtained from only 8 patients and roughly 8 healthy donors, while naive and central memory subsets were obtained from all 30 or so donors.

A single peripheral blood draw of around 120 mL on average was collected from each donor into heparinised tubes. A BD FACSAria II and a panel including CD45RO, CCR7, CD25, CD127, CD95 and CD27 were used to sort naive, central memory, regulatory and stem cell-like memory CD4+ T cells. A purity above 98% was achieved for all sorted populations. PBMCs were isolated immediately by Lymphoprep density gradient centrifugation and stained directly without culture. So that batch effects would be minimized, each experiment stained and sorted samples in pairs, pairing one healthy donor with one patient. Here is what the overall study found, with its caveats: Because cDNA rather than genomic DNA was sequenced, highly expressing activated cells could have been over-represented, although no difference in activation and CD3 levels was found between groups. Naive, central memory and regulatory TCRB repertoires appeared to be more similar among patients than among healthy donors. Patients with type 1 diabetes made fewer insertions and deleted more nucleotides at VDJ recombination sites, implying thymic rearrangement abnormalities. A moderate but significant shortening of TCRB CDR3 length was observed in type 1 diabetes patients in all four CD4+ subsets. PCR may preferentially amplify shorter templates, but because patient and control samples were amplified and corrected together, any resulting skew would affect both groups equally. HLA sub-analyses involved small numbers of individuals, so any influence of HLA type on TCRB rearrangement remained unresolved.

The receptor's source is a man aged 25 to 45 in good health. Sequenced material: naive CD4+ T cells from blood. This specimen's cell subset or site label, interpreted: true naive CD4+ T cells. Recombination linked TRBV6-5 to TRBJ2-7; TRBD1 fits 10 bases in the junction. The CDR3 in this case is CASSSDRGYEQYF. The base sequence is TGTGCCAGCAGTTCGGACAGGGGGTACGAGCAGTACTTC.